A single sample gave rise to the 20 T cell receptor beta chains below, sequenced in a study of cytomegalovirus exposure and HLA in healthy donors. A multiplex PCR was run with 60 Vbeta primers and 13 Jbeta primers. Profiled with immunoSEQ multiplex PCR; TCRdb holds only in-frame clones, not every one. The sample yields approximately 180,000 clones, about four fifths seen once. The specimen sequenced was PBMCs. Every receptor here comes from a man between 18 and 29 years old in good health and CMV-seronegative.

The V gene is TRBV28, the J gene TRBJ2-7, with a possible D match to TRBD1 (6 bases). The CDR3 totals 17 residues. Germline lookup yields CDR1 MDHEN and CDR2 SYDVKM. The germline V and J ends were trimmed by 5 bases and 0 bases, with 20 bases remaining between them. Here the CDR3 DNA reads TGTGCCAGCAGTGATCCAGGGGTACGTCCAGGCTCCTACGAGCAGTACTTC. This encodes CASSDPGVRPGSYEQYF.

The chain is built from TRBV13 and TRBJ2-6; 11 bases line up with TRBD2. Germline CDR1 and CDR2: PRHDT and FYEKMQ (reference sequence). Unmatched junction bases numbered 7, after V lost 5 bases and J lost 1 base. CDR3 size: 18 residues. The CDR3 here is CASSTTGTSGSGANVLTF. The CDR3 bases are TGTGCCAGCAGCACGACGGGGACTAGCGGTTCTGGGGCCAACGTCCTGACTTTC.

This rearrangement joins TRBV7-9 to TRBJ1-6, with D perhaps matching TRBD1 (6 bases). Germline lookup yields CDR1 SEHNR and CDR2 FQNEAQ (reference sequence). Trimming stripped 5 bases from V and 2 bases from J, with 13 bases between. There are 16 residues in the CDR3. CDR3 region: CASSRDIATYNSPLHF. The DNA for the CDR3 is TGTGCCAGCAGCCGGGACATAGCAACCTATAATTCACCCCTCCACTTT.

This chain connects TRBV25-1 to TRBJ2-1, with 8 bases that match TRBD1. Germline V gene sequence: CDR1 MGHDK, CDR2 SYGVNS. J was trimmed by 4 bases and V by 6 bases; bases with no gene match: 5. The CDR3 contains 14 residues. CDR3: CASSRDRNYNEQFF. CDR3 DNA sequence: TGTGCCAGCAGCCGGGACAGGAATTACAATGAGCAGTTCTTC.

The chain recombines TRBV19 with TRBJ2-3; D might be TRBD2 (6 bases). Germline V gives CDR1 LNHDA, CDR2 SQIVND (reference sequence). CDR3 size: 16 residues. V gave up 0 bases and J gave up 6 bases, with 16 bases separating them. CDR3 residues: CASSIDRAGYSDTQYF. The CDR3 bases are TGTGCCAGTAGTATAGATCGGGCGGGGTACTCCGATACGCAGTATTTT.

The rearrangement joins TRBV5-1 to TRBJ1-3, with 8 bases matching TRBD1. With V trimmed by 4 bases and J by 0 bases, 3 bases remained unmatched. Germline assignment: CDR1 SGHRS and CDR2 YFSETQ. The CDR3 is made up of 15 amino acids. This CDR3 reads CASSPDRASGNTIYF. The CDR3 DNA sequence: TGCGCCAGCAGCCCGGACAGGGCCTCTGGAAACACCATATATTTT. The full variable domain, rest sourced from reference TRBV5-1 and TRBJ1-3, is KAGVTQTPRYLIKTRGQQVTLSCSPISGHRSVSWYQQTPGQGLQFLFEYFSETQRNKGNFPGRFSGRQFSNSRSEMNVSTLELGDSALYLCASSPDRASGNTIYFGEGSWLTVV.

This clone has more than one count but fewer than ten. The same CDR3 is also encoded by other DNA sequences in this sample. The J gene is TRBJ2-2, the V gene TRBV5-1; D is possibly TRBD1 (5 bases). Germline V gives CDR1 SGHRS, CDR2 YFSETQ. The CDR3 covers 14 residues. The V gene lost 0 bases and the J gene lost 4 bases, with 7 bases spanning the gap. CDR3 nucleotide sequence: TGCGCCAGCAGCTTGGGACAGAGCACCGGGGAGCTGTTTTTT. It specifies CASSLGQSTGELFF. Based on the CDR3 plus reference TRBV5-1 and TRBJ2-2, the full variable domain is KAGVTQTPRYLIKTRGQQVTLSCSPISGHRSVSWYQQTPGQGLQFLFEYFSETQRNKGNFPGRFSGRQFSNSRSEMNVSTLELGDSALYLCASSLGQSTGELFFGEGSRLTVL.

The chain recombines TRBV30 with TRBJ2-4, with a tentative D call TRBD2 (5 bases). V was pared by 3 bases and J by 7 bases, with 10 bases between. Germline V gene lookup returns CDR1 GTSNPN and CDR2 SVGIG (reference sequence). CDR3 length: 12 residues. CDR3 amino acids: CAWRLGGNIQYF. The CDR3 bases are TGTGCCTGGAGACTAGGCGGTAACATTCAGTACTTC. Full variable domain (missing parts from reference TRBV30 and TRBJ2-4): SQTIHQWPATLVQPVGSPLSLECTVEGTSNPNLYWYRQAAGRGLQLLFYSVGIGQISSEVPQNLSASRPQDRQFILSSKKLLLSDSGFYLCAWRLGGNIQYFGAGTRLSVL.

The J gene is TRBJ2-1, the V gene TRBV7-2; 7 bases map to TRBD2. Trimming took 4 bases from V and 2 from J; bases not matched to a gene: 11. The germline CDR1 and CDR2 sequences are SGHTA and FQGNSA. There are 17 residues in the CDR3. In nucleotides, the CDR3 is TGTGCCAGCAGCTCAATCGGTTTGGCGGGAGCCTACAATGAGCAGTTCTTC. Its translation: CASSSIGLAGAYNEQFF.

The chain combines TRBV19 with TRBJ2-5; tentative D call: TRBD2 (6 bases). Trimming removed 5 bases at V and 5 bases at J, with 21 bases between. Germline CDR1 LNHDA, CDR2 SQIVND (reference sequence). This CDR3 comprises 16 residues. In DNA, the CDR3 is TGTGCCAGTAGTCTATCTGGGCTGGGGGGAATGGAGACCCAGTACTTC. Encoded protein: CASSLSGLGGMETQYF.

V and J are TRBV4-1 and TRBJ2-5, with 9 nucleotides matching TRBD2. The CDR3 has 17 residues. Germline V gives CDR1 MGHRA, CDR2 YSYEKL. Trimming cost V 0 bases and J 5 bases; bases outside gene matches: 10. As DNA, the CDR3 is TGCGCCAGCAGCCAAGAGATCCGGGGAGCGGGGGGTGAGACCCAGTACTTC. It specifies CASSQEIRGAGGETQYF.

V gene TRBV18 combines with J gene TRBJ2-7; D remains unclear. Trimming took off 1 base at V and 6 bases at J, with 10 bases between the two ends. The V gene's germline CDR1 is KGHSH and CDR2 LQKENI. This CDR3 has 13 residues. The chain's CDR3 is CASSPLEKLEQYF. The CDR3 region has the DNA TGTGCCAGCTCACCACTGGAGAAACTCGAGCAGTACTTC.

V is TRBV25-1 and J is TRBJ2-1; the D gene is possibly TRBD2 (6 bases). Germline V gene sequence: CDR1 MGHDK, CDR2 SYGVNS. V lost 1 base and J lost 4, with 17 bases in between. This CDR3 comprises 17 residues. The CDR3 DNA reads as TGTGCCAGCAGTGAATCCCCGGGGCGGGGAGGTTACAATGAGCAGTTCTTC. This encodes CASSESPGRGGYNEQFF.

DNA for the CDR3: TGTGCCAGCAGTTTAGAAGGGGATAGGGATACGCAGTATTTT. Its protein product is CASSLEGDRDTQYF. The chain employs TRBV28 and TRBJ2-3; the D gene is possibly TRBD1 (5 bases). Trimming left V 2 bases short and J 6 bases short, with 12 bases between. The CDR3 totals 14 residues. CDR1 is MDHEN and CDR2 is SYDVKM in the germline V gene.

The J gene is TRBJ2-3, the V gene TRBV7-3, with TRBD2 identical over 12 bases. V lost 4 bases and J lost 1; bases outside the gene matches: 3. CDR3 length: 16 amino acids. Germline V gives CDR1 SGHTA, CDR2 FQGTGA. CDR3 sequence reads: CASSSTSGGGTDTQYF. The CDR3 nucleotides read TGTGCCAGCAGCTCGACTAGCGGGGGCGGCACAGATACGCAGTATTTT.

This chain links TRBV7-2 with TRBJ2-3, with 9 bases matching TRBD2. V was pared by 5 bases and J by 8 bases, with 17 bases of the junction left unmatched. Germline CDR1 and CDR2: SGHTA and FQGNSA. The CDR3 covers 17 residues. The CDR3 DNA sequence: TGTGCCAGCAGCCCCCGCGGGGGGGCTGAACTTCTCTCTACGCAGTATTTT. Protein: CASSPRGGAELLSTQYF.

This chain joins TRBV4-1 and TRBJ2-1; 9 positions match TRBD2. The CDR3 loop spans 16 amino acids. The trim removed 1 base at V and 3 bases at J, leaving 4 bases unmatched. The germline CDR1 and CDR2 sequences are MGHRA and YSYEKL. In DNA, the CDR3 is TGCGCCAGCAGCCAAGTTGCTAGCGGGGACTACAATGAGCAGTTCTTC. It encodes CASSQVASGDYNEQFF.

The chain links TRBV19 to TRBJ1-2; D uncertain. The V end was cut by 3 bases, the J end by 2 bases, with 13 bases between. The CDR3 runs to 15 residues. The germline V gene encodes CDR1 LNHDA and CDR2 SQIVND (reference sequence). CDR3 sequence (DNA): TGTGCCAGTAGTATGGGTCCAGGTTCAAACTATGGCTACACCTTC. Its protein is CASSMGPGSNYGYTF.

The rearrangement joins TRBV11-2 to TRBJ1-6; the D gene is possibly TRBD1 (6 bases). This CDR3 comprises 15 residues. V lost 0 bases and J lost 11, with 14 bases in between. Germline-derived CDR1 and CDR2 are SGHAT and FQNNGV. This CDR3 reads CASSLEGGEVTPLHF. In DNA, the CDR3 is TGTGCCAGCAGCTTAGAAGGGGGGGAAGTTACACCCCTCCACTTT. The variable domain in full, completed from reference TRBV11-2 and TRBJ1-6, reads EAGVAQSPRYKIIEKRQSVAFWCNPISGHATLYWYQQILGQGPKLLIQFQNNGVVDDSQLPKDRFSAERLKGVDSTLKIQPAKLEDSAVYLCASSLEGGEVTPLHFGNGTRLTVT.

The gene calls are TRBV13 and TRBJ1-1; no definite D call. V lost 3 bases and J 6 bases, leaving 14 bases between the germline ends. The CDR3 length is 14 residues. Germline assignment: CDR1 PRHDT and CDR2 FYEKMQ (reference sequence). CDR3 loop: CASSLSELNAEAFF. CDR3 nucleotide sequence: TGTGCCAGCAGCTTGTCCGAGCTAAACGCTGAAGCTTTCTTT.